These 19 T cell receptor beta chains originate from one sample sequenced in a study of T cells in Graves' hyperthyroidism and ophthalmopathy. Amplification of TCR beta CDR3 regions used RNA as the template. TCR CDR3 underwent first-round RT-PCR with the HTBI primer set. TCRdb re-analysed the multiplex PCR reads in MiXCR, keeping a single row per CDR3 protein. The table includes 600,000 or so distinct CDR3 sequences, 12% to 15% detected once. Sequencing was performed on blood. The receptor source for this set is a woman aged 18 to 35 with Graves' ophthalmopathy.

The V call is TRBV29-1, the J call TRBJ2-2, with D maybe TRBD1 (5 bases). The germline CDR1 and CDR2 sequences are SQVTM and ANQGSEA. This CDR3 comprises 15 residues. Trimming took 0 bases from V and 8 from J, leaving 16 bases between them. This CDR3 reads CSVEDLGKKGGELFF. In DNA, the CDR3 is TGCAGCGTTGAAGATCTTGGCAAAAAGGGGGGGGAGCTGTTTTTT.

The chain recombines TRBV11-2 with TRBJ2-7; 7 nucleotides match TRBD1. The CDR3 is 13 amino acids. Germline V gene data show CDR1 as SGHAT and CDR2 as FQNNGV. Unmatched junction bases numbered 6, after V lost 4 bases and J lost 6 bases. CDR3 coding DNA: TGTGCCAGCAGCTCAGGACCAGGGGGCGAGCAGTACTTC. Its protein is CASSSGPGGEQYF.

This chain links TRBV4-2 with TRBJ2-7, with D tentatively TRBD1 or TRBD2 (5 bases each). Germline CDR1 reads LGHNA; CDR2 reads YNFKEQ. This CDR3 has 15 residues. Trimming pared 1 base from V and 5 bases from J, leaving 15 bases between. The CDR3 here is CASSQGGDRANEQYF. DNA of the CDR3: TGTGCCAGCAGCCAAGGTGGGGACCGAGCAAACGAGCAGTACTTC.

The rearrangement joins TRBV12-3 or TRBV12-4 to TRBJ2-1; either TRBD1 or TRBD2 may fit D (5 bases each). The CDR3 spans 15 residues. The ends were cut back, 7 bases at V and 3 bases at J, with 16 bases in the middle. CDR3 bases: TGTGCCAGCACCCCCGCCGGGACCGTCTACAATGAGCAGTTCTTC. It translates to CASTPAGTVYNEQFF.

This clonotype was observed at least ten times. The chain is built from TRBV7-9 and TRBJ1-5; tentatively, D is TRBD1 (6 bases). Germline V lookup: CDR1 SEHNR, CDR2 FQNEAQ (reference sequence). The CDR3 sequence is 12 residues long. V was trimmed by 7 bases and J by 4 bases, leaving 8 bases between them. CDR3 nucleotide sequence: TGTGCCAGCACCACAGGGAATCAGCCCCAGCATTTT. It translates to CASTTGNQPQHF. The variable domain in full, with the rest retrieved from reference TRBV7-9 and TRBJ1-5, is DTGVSQNPRHKITKRGQNVTFRCDPISEHNRLYWYRQTLGQGPEFLTYFQNEAQLEKSRLLSDRFSAERPKGSFSTLEIQRTEQGDSAMYLCASTTGNQPQHFGDGTRLSIL.

The chain is built from TRBV20-1 and TRBJ2-5; D is perhaps TRBD1 (5 bases). Germline V gives CDR1 DFQATT, CDR2 SNEGSKA (reference sequence). The length of the CDR3 is 14 residues. Trimming pared 6 bases from V and 3 bases from J, leaving 17 bases between. CDR3 nucleotides: TGCAGTGCCGTCACGTGGACACCCGAAGAGACCCAGTACTTC. It encodes CSAVTWTPEETQYF.

This chain uses TRBV29-1 with TRBJ2-1; 13 bases line up with TRBD2. CDR3 length equals 17 residues. J gave up 1 base and V 2 bases, and 5 bases lay outside the gene matches. Germline V gene sequence: CDR1 SQVTM, CDR2 ANQGSEA. The CDR3 DNA follows: TGCAGCGTTGAAAGGACTAGCGGGAGTCAGTCCTACAATGAGCAGTTCTTC. Translated: CSVERTSGSQSYNEQFF.

The table lists this clonotype with many counts. The chain couples TRBV7-2 to TRBJ2-7, with a tentative D call TRBD2 (7 bases). With 1 base removed from V and 4 bases from J, the gap between germline ends came to 14 bases. The CDR3 contains 15 residues. From germline, CDR1 is SGHTA and CDR2 FQGNSA. The CDR3 loop reads CASSLGSGGGYEQYF. The CDR3 DNA follows: TGTGCCAGCAGCTTAGGGTCGGGGGGCGGTTACGAGCAGTACTTC.

This clonotype was picked up many times. The V call is TRBV20-1, the J call TRBJ1-2; D is possibly TRBD1 (6 bases). V gave up 3 bases and J gave up 2 bases, with 10 bases separating them. There are 13 residues in the CDR3. Germline loops: CDR1 DFQATT, CDR2 SNEGSKA (reference sequence). The CDR3 region is CSASGGLNYGYTF. The CDR3 region has the DNA TGCAGTGCTAGCGGGGGCCTAAACTATGGCTACACCTTC.

This clonotype was detected ten times or more. The J gene is TRBJ2-1, the V gene TRBV12-3 or TRBV12-4; D might be TRBD2 (5 bases). Trimming shortened V by 8 bases and J by 4 bases, and 9 bases separated the two germline ends. CDR3 length: 12 amino acids. CDR3 sequence reads: CASGRGYNEQFF. In DNA, the CDR3 is TGTGCCAGCGGGAGAGGATACAATGAGCAGTTCTTC.

V and J are TRBV27 and TRBJ1-2; 12 positions match TRBD1. The V segment lost 8 bases and the J segment 4 bases; nucleotides outside the gene matches: 20. The germline CDR1 and CDR2 sequences are MNHEY and SMNVEV (reference sequence). The CDR3 consists of 19 residues. The CDR3 loop reads CASSPPGTGGSFGSYGYTF. CDR3 in DNA: TGTGCCAGCTCACCACCCGGGACAGGGGGCAGTTTCGGAAGCTATGGCTACACCTTC.

This clonotype was found many times. The chain joins TRBV28 to TRBJ2-6; D may correspond to TRBD1 or TRBD2 (6 bases each). CDR1 is MDHEN, CDR2 SYDVKM, per germline. V dropped 7 bases and J dropped 1 base, with 14 bases sitting between them. This CDR3 has 16 amino acids. CDR3 protein: CASKGGYRSGANVLTF. The CDR3, as DNA: TGTGCCAGCAAGGGGGGTTATCGGTCTGGGGCCAACGTCCTGACTTTC. Complete variable domain (other parts from reference TRBV28 and TRBJ2-6): DVKVTQSSRYLVKRTGEKVFLECVQDMDHENMFWYRQDPGLGLRLIYFSYDVKMKEKGDIPEGYSVSREKKERFSLILESASTNQTSMYLCASKGGYRSGANVLTFGAGSRLTVL.

This clonotype was picked up many times. The chain links TRBV7-3 to TRBJ2-1; D is undetermined. Trimming pared 1 base from V and 0 bases from J, leaving 7 bases between. Germline assignment: CDR1 SGHTA and CDR2 FQGTGA. The CDR3 runs to 15 residues. The CDR3 DNA sequence: TGTGCCAGCAGCTTAAGTGCGAGCTCCTACAATGAGCAGTTCTTC. Amino acid sequence: CASSLSASSYNEQFF.

This clonotype was seen at least ten times. The chain uses TRBV7-3 and TRBJ2-2; perhaps TRBD2 as D (6 bases). The ends were cut back, 7 bases at V and 0 bases at J, with 18 bases in the middle. Germline values: CDR1 SGHTA, CDR2 FQGTGA. CDR3 length: 17 amino acids. CDR3 in amino acids: CASTHREGGTNTGELFF. The DNA for the CDR3 is TGTGCCAGCACTCACCGCGAGGGAGGAACGAACACCGGGGAGCTGTTTTTT.

This clonotype showed up just a few times. The rearrangement uses TRBV11-2 and TRBJ2-2; D is unresolved. The V end was cut by 1 base, the J end by 4 bases, with 7 bases between. The germline gives CDR1 SGHAT, CDR2 FQNNGV. CDR3 size: 14 residues. This CDR3 reads CASSLGVGTGELFF. DNA of the CDR3: TGTGCCAGCAGCTTAGGGGTGGGCACCGGGGAGCTGTTTTTT. The complete variable domain, with remaining parts taken from reference TRBV11-2 and TRBJ2-2, reads EAGVAQSPRYKIIEKRQSVAFWCNPISGHATLYWYQQILGQGPKLLIQFQNNGVVDDSQLPKDRFSAERLKGVDSTLKIQPAKLEDSAVYLCASSLGVGTGELFFGEGSRLTVL.

The chain is built from TRBV4-1 and TRBJ2-7; a possible D gene is TRBD1 (6 bases). V dropped 4 bases and J dropped 4 bases, with 14 bases sitting between them. From germline, CDR1 is MGHRA and CDR2 YSYEKL. The length of the CDR3 is 14 residues. The CDR3 DNA is TGCGCCAGCAGCCCGGACAGAGAGTTGTACGAGCAGTACTTC. Its protein product is CASSPDRELYEQYF.

In its sample, this clonotype was seen a few times. The J gene is TRBJ2-3, the V gene TRBV19; 7 bases align to TRBD1. Germline-derived CDR1 and CDR2 are LNHDA and SQIVND (reference sequence). Germline trimming cut 2 bases from V and 0 bases from J; bases unmatched to any gene: 2. The CDR3 runs to 15 residues. In nucleotides, the CDR3 is TGTGCCAGTAGTATACTGACAGGGAGCACAGATACGCAGTATTTT. Translating it yields CASSILTGSTDTQYF.

At least ten counts were recorded for this clonotype. The rearrangement uses TRBV27 and TRBJ2-5; D remains ambiguous. This CDR3 comprises 15 residues. V shed 4 bases and J shed 5 bases, with 17 bases lying between them. Germline CDR1 is MNHEY and CDR2 is SMNVEV (reference sequence). For the CDR3, the DNA is TGTGCCAGCAGTTCCCCAAAGCGAAGTTTTGAGACCCAGTACTTC. Its translation: CASSSPKRSFETQYF.

This clonotype was counted many times. The chain is built from TRBV19 and TRBJ1-5, with D possibly being TRBD1 (5 bases). The CDR3 consists of 17 residues. In germline, CDR1 is LNHDA, CDR2 SQIVND (reference sequence). The germline V and J ends were trimmed by 5 bases and 5 bases, with 22 bases remaining between them. Here the CDR3 DNA reads TGTGCCAGTAGTGGAAGCGTCGTTTGGGGGGACGATCAGCCCCAGCATTTT. It yields the protein CASSGSVVWGDDQPQHF.